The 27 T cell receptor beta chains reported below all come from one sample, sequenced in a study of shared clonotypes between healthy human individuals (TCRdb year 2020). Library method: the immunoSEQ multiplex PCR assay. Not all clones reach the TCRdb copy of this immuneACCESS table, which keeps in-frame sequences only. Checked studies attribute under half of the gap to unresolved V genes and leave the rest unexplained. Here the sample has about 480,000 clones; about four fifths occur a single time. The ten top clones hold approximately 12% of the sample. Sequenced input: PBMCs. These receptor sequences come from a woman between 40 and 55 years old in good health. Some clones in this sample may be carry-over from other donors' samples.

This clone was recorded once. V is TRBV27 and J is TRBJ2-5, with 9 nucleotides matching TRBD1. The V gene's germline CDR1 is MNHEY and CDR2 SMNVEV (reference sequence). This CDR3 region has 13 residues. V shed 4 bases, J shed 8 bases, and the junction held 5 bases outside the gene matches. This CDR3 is CASSSRDRDTQYF. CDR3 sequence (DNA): TGTGCCAGCAGTTCCCGGGACAGGGACACCCAGTACTTC.

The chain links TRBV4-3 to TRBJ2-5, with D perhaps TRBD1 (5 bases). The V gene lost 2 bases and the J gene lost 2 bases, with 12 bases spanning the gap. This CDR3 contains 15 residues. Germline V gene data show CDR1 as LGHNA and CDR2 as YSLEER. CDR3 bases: TGCGCCAGCAGCCAAATGTCAGGGAATCAAGAGACCCAGTACTTC. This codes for CASSQMSGNQETQYF.

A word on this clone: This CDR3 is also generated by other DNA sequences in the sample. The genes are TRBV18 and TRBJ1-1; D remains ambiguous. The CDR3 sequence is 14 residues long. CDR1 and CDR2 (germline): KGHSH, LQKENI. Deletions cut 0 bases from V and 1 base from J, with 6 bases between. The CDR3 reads CASSPPGKNTEAFF. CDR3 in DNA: TGTGCCAGCTCACCACCGGGCAAGAACACTGAAGCTTTCTTT.

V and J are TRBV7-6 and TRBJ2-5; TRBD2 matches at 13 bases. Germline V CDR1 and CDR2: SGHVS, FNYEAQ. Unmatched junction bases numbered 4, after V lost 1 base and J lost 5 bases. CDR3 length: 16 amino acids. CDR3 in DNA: TGTGCCAGCAGCTTAGTGGGACTAGCGGGATCTGAGACCCAGTACTTC. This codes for CASSLVGLAGSETQYF.

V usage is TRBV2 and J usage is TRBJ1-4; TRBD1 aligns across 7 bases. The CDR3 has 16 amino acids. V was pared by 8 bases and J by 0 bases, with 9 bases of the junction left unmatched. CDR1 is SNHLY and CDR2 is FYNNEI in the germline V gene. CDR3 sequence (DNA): TGTGCCAGCCGCCAGACAGGGCCGGCAACTAATGAAAAACTGTTTTTT. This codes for CASRQTGPATNEKLFF.

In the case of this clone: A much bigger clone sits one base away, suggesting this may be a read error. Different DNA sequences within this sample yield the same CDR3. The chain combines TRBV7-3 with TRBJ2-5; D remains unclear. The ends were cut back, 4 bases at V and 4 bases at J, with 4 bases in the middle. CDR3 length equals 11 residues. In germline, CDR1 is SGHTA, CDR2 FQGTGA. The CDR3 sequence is CASSSGETQYF. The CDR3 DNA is TGTGCCAGCAGCTCAGGAGAGACCCAGTACTTC.

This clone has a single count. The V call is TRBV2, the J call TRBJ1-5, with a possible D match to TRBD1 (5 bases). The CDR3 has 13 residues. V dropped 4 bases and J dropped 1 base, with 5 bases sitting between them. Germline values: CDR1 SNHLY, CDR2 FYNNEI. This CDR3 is CASSGGSNQPQHF. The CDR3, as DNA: TGTGCCAGCAGTGGGGGGAGCAATCAGCCCCAGCATTTT.

CDR3 residues: CASSGGGGGYTF. The CDR3 DNA reads TGCGCCAGCAGTGGTGGCGGCGGTGGCTACACCTTC. The rearrangement joins TRBV10-1 to TRBJ1-2; D call uncertain. V dropped 4 bases and J dropped 7 bases, with 10 bases sitting between them. CDR1 and CDR2 from the germline V gene are WNHNN and SYGVQD (reference sequence). This CDR3 comprises 12 residues.

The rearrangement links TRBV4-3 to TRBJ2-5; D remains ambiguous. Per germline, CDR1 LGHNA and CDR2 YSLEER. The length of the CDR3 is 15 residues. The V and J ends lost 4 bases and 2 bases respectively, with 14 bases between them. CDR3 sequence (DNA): TGCGCCAGCAGCCCCCGGGCAGGCCCACAAGAGACCCAGTACTTC. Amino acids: CASSPRAGPQETQYF.

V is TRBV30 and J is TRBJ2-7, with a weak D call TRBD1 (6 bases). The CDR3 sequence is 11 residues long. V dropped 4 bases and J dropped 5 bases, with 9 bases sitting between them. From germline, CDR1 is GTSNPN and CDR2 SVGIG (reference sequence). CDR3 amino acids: CAWNRVDEQYF. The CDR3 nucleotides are TGTGCCTGGAACAGGGTGGACGAGCAGTACTTC.

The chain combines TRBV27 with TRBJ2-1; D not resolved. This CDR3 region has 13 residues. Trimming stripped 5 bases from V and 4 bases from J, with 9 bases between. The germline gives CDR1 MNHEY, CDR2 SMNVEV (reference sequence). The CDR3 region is CASSTLGYNEQFF. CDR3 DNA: TGTGCCAGCAGTACCCTCGGGTACAATGAGCAGTTCTTC.

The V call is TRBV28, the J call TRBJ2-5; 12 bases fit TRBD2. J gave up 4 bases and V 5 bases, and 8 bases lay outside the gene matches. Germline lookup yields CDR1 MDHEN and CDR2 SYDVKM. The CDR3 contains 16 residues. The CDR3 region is CASSPSSGRAGETQYF. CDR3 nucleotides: TGTGCCAGCAGTCCGTCTAGCGGGAGGGCCGGAGAGACCCAGTACTTC.

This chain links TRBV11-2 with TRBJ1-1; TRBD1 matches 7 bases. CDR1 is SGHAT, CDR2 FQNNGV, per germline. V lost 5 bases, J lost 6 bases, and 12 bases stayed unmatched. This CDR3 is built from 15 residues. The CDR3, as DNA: TGTGCCAGCAGCGGAACCGAGGGGGCTTTCGCTGAAGCTTTCTTT. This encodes CASSGTEGAFAEAFF. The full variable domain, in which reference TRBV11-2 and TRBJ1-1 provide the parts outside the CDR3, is EAGVAQSPRYKIIEKRQSVAFWCNPISGHATLYWYQQILGQGPKLLIQFQNNGVVDDSQLPKDRFSAERLKGVDSTLKIQPAKLEDSAVYLCASSGTEGAFAEAFFGQGTRLTVV.

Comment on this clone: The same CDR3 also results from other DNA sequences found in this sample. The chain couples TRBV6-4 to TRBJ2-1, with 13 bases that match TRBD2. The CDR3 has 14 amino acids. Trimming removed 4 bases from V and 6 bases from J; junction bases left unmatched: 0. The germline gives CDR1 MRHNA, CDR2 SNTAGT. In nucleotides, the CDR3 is TGTGCCAGCAGTGGACTAGCGGGAGGCAATGAGCAGTTCTTC. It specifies CASSGLAGGNEQFF.

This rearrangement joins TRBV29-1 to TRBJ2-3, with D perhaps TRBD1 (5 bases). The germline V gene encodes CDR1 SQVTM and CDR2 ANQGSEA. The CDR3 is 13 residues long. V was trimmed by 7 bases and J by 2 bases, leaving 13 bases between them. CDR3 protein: CSGWGTYTDTQYF. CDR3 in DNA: TGCAGCGGCTGGGGCACTTACACAGATACGCAGTATTTT.

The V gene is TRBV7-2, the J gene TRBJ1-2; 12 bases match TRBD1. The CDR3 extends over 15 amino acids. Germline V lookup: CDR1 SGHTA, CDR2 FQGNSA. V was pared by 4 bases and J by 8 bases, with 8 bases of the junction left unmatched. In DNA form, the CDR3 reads TGTGCCAGCAGCTCAGGGGGACAGGGGGCTTTCGGCTACACCTTC. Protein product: CASSSGGQGAFGYTF.

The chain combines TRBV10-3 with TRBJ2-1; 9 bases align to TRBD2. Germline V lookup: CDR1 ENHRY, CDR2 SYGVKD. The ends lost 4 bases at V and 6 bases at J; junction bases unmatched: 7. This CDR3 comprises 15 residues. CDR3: CAISGTGTSTNEQFF. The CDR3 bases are TGTGCCATCAGTGGGACCGGGACTAGCACCAATGAGCAGTTCTTC.

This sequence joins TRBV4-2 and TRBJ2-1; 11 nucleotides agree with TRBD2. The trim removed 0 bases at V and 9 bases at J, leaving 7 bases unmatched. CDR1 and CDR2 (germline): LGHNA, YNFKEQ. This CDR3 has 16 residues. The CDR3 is CASSQETSGGVGEQFF. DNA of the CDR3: TGTGCCAGCAGCCAAGAAACTAGCGGGGGTGTTGGTGAGCAGTTCTTC.

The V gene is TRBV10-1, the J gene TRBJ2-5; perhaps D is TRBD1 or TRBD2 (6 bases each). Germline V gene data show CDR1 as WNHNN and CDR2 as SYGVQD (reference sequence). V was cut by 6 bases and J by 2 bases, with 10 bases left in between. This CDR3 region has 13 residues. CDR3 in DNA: TGCGCCAGCAGCCGGGGGCAGCAAGAGACCCAGTACTTC. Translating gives CASSRGQQETQYF.

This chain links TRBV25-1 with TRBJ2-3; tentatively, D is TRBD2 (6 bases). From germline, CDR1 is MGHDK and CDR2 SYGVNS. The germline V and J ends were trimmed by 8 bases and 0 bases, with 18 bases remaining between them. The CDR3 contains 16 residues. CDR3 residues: CASGGAGLLSTDTQYF. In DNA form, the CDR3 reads TGTGCCAGCGGCGGGGCCGGCCTTCTTAGCACAGATACGCAGTATTTT. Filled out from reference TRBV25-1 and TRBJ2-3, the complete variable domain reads EADIYQTPRYLVIGTGKKITLECSQTMGHDKMYWYQQDPGMELHLIHYSYGVNSTEKGDLSSESTVSRIRTEHFPLTLESARPSHTSQYLCASGGAGLLSTDTQYFGPGTRLTVL.

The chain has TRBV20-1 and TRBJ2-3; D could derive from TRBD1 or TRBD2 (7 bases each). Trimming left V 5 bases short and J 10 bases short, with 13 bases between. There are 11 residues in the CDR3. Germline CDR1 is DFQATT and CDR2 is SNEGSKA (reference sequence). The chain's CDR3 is CSAQGGNPQYF. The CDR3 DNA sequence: TGCAGTGCTCAGGGGGGGAATCCGCAGTATTTT.

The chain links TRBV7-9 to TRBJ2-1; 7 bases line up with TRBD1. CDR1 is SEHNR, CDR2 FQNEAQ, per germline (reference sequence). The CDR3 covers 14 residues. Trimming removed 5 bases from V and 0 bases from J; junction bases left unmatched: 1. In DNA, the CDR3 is TGTGCCAGCAGCCGGGACAGCTCCTACAATGAGCAGTTCTTC. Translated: CASSRDSSYNEQFF.

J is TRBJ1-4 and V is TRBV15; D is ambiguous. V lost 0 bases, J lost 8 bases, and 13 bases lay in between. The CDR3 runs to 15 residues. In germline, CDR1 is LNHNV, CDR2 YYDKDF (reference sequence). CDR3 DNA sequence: TGTGCCACCAGCAGAGATAGCGCCGGGGAAGAAAAACTGTTTTTT. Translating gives CATSRDSAGEEKLFF. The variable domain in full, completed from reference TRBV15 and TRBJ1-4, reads DAMVIQNPRYQVTQFGKPVTLSCSQTLNHNVMYWYQQKSSQAPKLLFHYYDKDFNNEADTPDNFQSRRPNTSFCFLDIRSPGLGDTAMYLCATSRDSAGEEKLFFGSGTQLSVL.

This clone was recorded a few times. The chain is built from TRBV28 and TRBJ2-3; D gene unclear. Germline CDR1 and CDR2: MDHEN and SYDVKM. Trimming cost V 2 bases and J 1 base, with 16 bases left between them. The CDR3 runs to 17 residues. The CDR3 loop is CASSLGVALLRTDTQYF. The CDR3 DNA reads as TGTGCCAGCAGTTTAGGGGTAGCCCTACTCCGCACAGATACGCAGTATTTT.

CDR3 residues: CAWSVGRQETQYF. The CDR3 DNA sequence: TGTGCCTGGAGTGTAGGCAGACAAGAGACCCAGTACTTC. The chain couples TRBV30 to TRBJ2-5; unclear D gene. Trimming took off 0 bases at V and 2 bases at J, with 7 bases between the two ends. Germline V gene data show CDR1 as GTSNPN and CDR2 as SVGIG (reference sequence). The CDR3 loop spans 13 amino acids.

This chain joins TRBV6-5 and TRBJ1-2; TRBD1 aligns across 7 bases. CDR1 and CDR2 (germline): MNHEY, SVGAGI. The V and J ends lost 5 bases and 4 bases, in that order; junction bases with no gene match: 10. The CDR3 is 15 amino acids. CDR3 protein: CASSPPGTVFYGYTF. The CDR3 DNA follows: TGTGCCAGCAGTCCGCCCGGGACAGTGTTCTATGGCTACACCTTC.

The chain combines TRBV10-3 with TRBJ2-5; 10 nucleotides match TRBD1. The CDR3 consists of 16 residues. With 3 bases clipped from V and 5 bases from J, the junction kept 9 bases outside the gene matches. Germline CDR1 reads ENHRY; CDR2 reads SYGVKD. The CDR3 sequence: CAISDQRQGAWETQYF. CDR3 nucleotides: TGTGCCATCAGTGACCAGCGACAGGGGGCCTGGGAGACCCAGTACTTC.